This entry lists 28 T cell receptor beta chains sequenced from one sample in a study of CD8 T cells in Susac syndrome. Random hexamers served to reverse transcribe roughly 0.45 to 1 ug RNA. TCRdb reprocessed the immunoSEQ multiplex PCR reads with MiXCR, giving one entry per CDR3 protein. Of around 300,000 distinct CDR3 sequences in the sample, 90% to 95% were seen once. The sample taken for sequencing was CD4+ T cells from PBMCs. These receptors came from a human donor with multiple sclerosis.

The chain employs TRBV6-1 and TRBJ1-3; D gene uncertain. The CDR3 totals 16 residues. V lost 0 bases, J lost 6 bases, and 15 bases lay in between. Germline V lookup: CDR1 MNHNS, CDR2 SASEGT. CDR3 nucleotide sequence: TGTGCCAGCAGTGAAGCGCAGAAGGGAACGGAAAACACCATATATTTT. As protein: CASSEAQKGTENTIYF.

The V and J genes are TRBV7-2 and TRBJ2-7; TRBD2 aligns across 7 bases. This CDR3 spans 15 amino acids. J gave up 3 bases and V 2 bases, and 7 bases lay outside the gene matches. Germline V gene sequence: CDR1 SGHTA, CDR2 FQGNSA. CDR3 sequence (DNA): TGTGCCAGCAGCTTACGGGGAGGGGAAATCTACGAGCAGTACTTC. Its protein product is CASSLRGGEIYEQYF.

V and J are TRBV5-6 and TRBJ2-1; D may be TRBD2 (5 bases). Trimming cost V 5 bases and J 0 bases, with 12 bases left between them. This CDR3 contains 15 residues. Looked up from germline, CDR1 is SGHDT and CDR2 is YYEEEE. The CDR3 DNA sequence: TGTGCCAGCAGACCCCCGGGATTCTCCTACAATGAGCAGTTCTTC. Its protein is CASRPPGFSYNEQFF.

The chain joins TRBV19 to TRBJ1-2; D is perhaps TRBD1 (6 bases). V lost 5 bases to trimming and J lost 4 bases, with 8 bases between them. The CDR3 contains 12 residues. The V gene's germline CDR1 is LNHDA and CDR2 SQIVND (reference sequence). CDR3 nucleotides: TGTGCCAGTAGTGAGGACAGCTATGGCTACACCTTC. This encodes CASSEDSYGYTF.

This chain uses TRBV7-9 with TRBJ2-7, with a weak D call TRBD2 (5 bases). The germline CDR1 and CDR2 sequences are SEHNR and FQNEAQ (reference sequence). The CDR3 extends over 13 amino acids. V was cut by 4 bases and J by 6 bases, with 13 bases left in between. The CDR3 DNA is TGTGCCAGCAGCTCCTTACTAGAAGGCGAGCAGTACTTC. Protein: CASSSLLEGEQYF. The complete variable domain, with remaining parts taken from reference TRBV7-9 and TRBJ2-7, reads DTGVSQNPRHKITKRGQNVTFRCDPISEHNRLYWYRQTLGQGPEFLTYFQNEAQLEKSRLLSDRFSAERPKGSFSTLEIQRTEQGDSAMYLCASSSLLEGEQYFGPGTRLTVT.

This chain connects TRBV7-9 to TRBJ1-1, with D possibly TRBD1 on 5 matching bases. Trimming removed 5 bases from V and 4 bases from J, with 14 bases in between. The CDR3 runs to 14 residues. Germline lookup yields CDR1 SEHNR and CDR2 FQNEAQ (reference sequence). The DNA for the CDR3 is TGTGCCAGCAGCCCCACCCCGGGGACCACTGAAGCTTTCTTT. Amino acid sequence: CASSPTPGTTEAFF.

The chain is built from TRBV5-1 and TRBJ2-5; D is unresolved. V gave up 4 bases and J gave up 5 bases, with 9 bases separating them. Germline CDR1 and CDR2: SGHRS and YFSETQ. CDR3 length equals 12 residues. In nucleotides, the CDR3 is TGCGCCAGCAGCCCATCGTGGGAGACCCAGTACTTC. As protein: CASSPSWETQYF.

This chain uses TRBV7-3 with TRBJ2-1; 13 nucleotides match TRBD2. The trim removed 3 bases at V and 8 bases at J, leaving 7 bases unmatched. Germline V gene sequence: CDR1 SGHTA, CDR2 FQGTGA. The CDR3 sequence is 16 residues long. As DNA, the CDR3 is TGTGCCAGCAGCTTCACCGGGACTAGCGGGATTTATGAGCAGTTCTTC. Protein: CASSFTGTSGIYEQFF.

This clonotype was observed once. The chain has TRBV6-2 or TRBV6-3 and TRBJ1-2, with D possibly TRBD1 on 5 matching bases. The V and J ends lost 5 bases and 2 bases respectively, with 15 bases between them. CDR3 length equals 15 residues. Germline-derived CDR1 and CDR2 are MNHEY and SVGEGT. The CDR3 DNA follows: TGTGCCAGCAGTCAATCGGAGTGGGGGAACTATGGCTACACCTTC. It codes for CASSQSEWGNYGYTF.

The chain links TRBV27 to TRBJ1-1; D is unclear. Germline V gene sequence: CDR1 MNHEY, CDR2 SMNVEV (reference sequence). The CDR3 consists of 17 residues. The V gene lost 2 bases and the J gene lost 1 base, with 17 bases spanning the gap. The CDR3 region is CASSLNPRTRENTEAFF. The CDR3 DNA follows: TGTGCCAGCAGTTTAAACCCCAGAACCCGGGAGAACACTGAAGCTTTCTTT.

For the CDR3, the DNA is TGTGCCAGCAGCGTAGCTCCCAAACGAAACAATGAGCAGTTCTTC. The encoded protein is CASSVAPKRNNEQFF. V gene TRBV9 combines with J gene TRBJ2-1; D is uncertain. The CDR3 runs to 15 residues. V was pared by 0 bases and J by 5 bases, with 12 bases between. Germline CDR1 and CDR2: SGDLS and YYNGEE.

This clonotype appeared once. The chain joins TRBV7-2 to TRBJ1-2; D remains ambiguous. The CDR3 sequence is 13 residues long. Trimming removed 3 bases at V and 6 bases at J, with 11 bases between. Germline V gene sequence: CDR1 SGHTA, CDR2 FQGNSA. CDR3 sequence: CASSFFRTDGYTF. CDR3 DNA sequence: TGTGCCAGCAGCTTTTTCCGGACGGATGGCTACACCTTC.

This chain joins TRBV20-1 and TRBJ2-1; D is uncertain. There are 11 residues in the CDR3. Trimming removed 7 bases from V and 6 bases from J, with 10 bases in between. From germline, CDR1 is DFQATT and CDR2 SNEGSKA (reference sequence). The DNA of the CDR3 is TGCAGTGTCGGACGCAGCAATGAGCAGTTCTTC. Protein product: CSVGRSNEQFF.

This clonotype was found a few times. The chain uses TRBV19 and TRBJ1-2; 8 nucleotides match TRBD1. The V and J ends lost 6 bases and 4 bases, in that order; junction bases with no gene match: 4. The V gene's germline CDR1 is LNHDA and CDR2 SQIVND (reference sequence). This CDR3 has 13 amino acids. CDR3 sequence: CASRETGVYGYTF. CDR3 nucleotides: TGTGCCAGTAGGGAGACAGGGGTCTATGGCTACACCTTC.

The chain has TRBV9 and TRBJ2-7, with D maybe TRBD1 (6 bases). V shed 0 bases and J shed 5 bases, with 12 bases lying between them. CDR1 SGDLS and CDR2 YYNGEE come from the germline V gene. There are 14 residues in the CDR3. In DNA, the CDR3 is TGTGCCAGCAGCGTAGGCCCAGGGGCGCACGAGCAGTACTTC. Its protein is CASSVGPGAHEQYF.

The V gene is TRBV9, the J gene TRBJ2-3, with a weak D call TRBD1 (6 bases). Trimming removed 0 bases at V and 5 bases at J, with 16 bases between. The germline gives CDR1 SGDLS, CDR2 YYNGEE. The CDR3 is 16 residues long. CDR3: CASSVEEQGARDTQYF. The CDR3 coding sequence is TGTGCCAGCAGCGTAGAGGAACAGGGCGCGAGAGATACGCAGTATTTT.

The chain uses TRBV29-1 and TRBJ1-1, with D perhaps matching TRBD1 (5 bases). CDR1 SQVTM and CDR2 ANQGSEA come from the germline V gene. The CDR3 extends over 12 amino acids. Trimming pared 4 bases from V and 2 bases from J, leaving 8 bases between. CDR3 DNA sequence: TGCAGCGTTGGTAGGGGTAACACTGAAGCTTTCTTT. Its protein is CSVGRGNTEAFF.

The count of this clonotype is one. The chain joins TRBV7-9 to TRBJ1-3; 7 bases align to TRBD1. J lost 4 bases, V lost 1 base, and 7 bases had no gene match. Germline V gives CDR1 SEHNR, CDR2 FQNEAQ (reference sequence). The CDR3 runs to 16 residues. CDR3 coding DNA: TGTGCCAGCAGCTTAGATGCCCCAGGGGGAGGAAACACCATATATTTT. It translates to CASSLDAPGGGNTIYF.

The gene calls are TRBV5-1 and TRBJ1-1; 9 bases are a match to TRBD1. In germline, CDR1 is SGHRS, CDR2 YFSETQ. V was clipped by 4 bases and J by 7 bases; unmatched bases: 2. The CDR3 consists of 12 residues. The CDR3 loop reads CASSGTGLEAFF. Written as DNA, the CDR3 is TGCGCCAGCAGCGGGACAGGGCTTGAAGCTTTCTTT.

The rearrangement uses TRBV24-1 and TRBJ2-5; weak D call: TRBD1 (5 bases). The V end lost 2 bases, the J end lost 3 bases, and 12 bases lay between the germline ends. Germline V gives CDR1 KGHDR, CDR2 SFDVKD. The CDR3 is made up of 15 amino acids. In DNA form, the CDR3 reads TGTGCCACCAGTGATTCAGGTGCAGGGAAAGAGACCCAGTACTTC. Its protein product is CATSDSGAGKETQYF.

This chain uses TRBV4-2 with TRBJ1-2; possible D gene TRBD1, 6 bases. The ends were cut back, 4 bases at V and 3 bases at J, with 9 bases in the middle. The germline gives CDR1 LGHNA, CDR2 YNFKEQ. This CDR3 comprises 13 residues. The CDR3 nucleotides read TGTGCCAGCAGCCCGGGACATTACTATGGCTACACCTTC. Translation gives CASSPGHYYGYTF.

CDR3 residues: CAWSKISNQPQHF. The CDR3 nucleotides are TGTGCCTGGAGTAAGATTAGCAATCAGCCCCAGCATTTT. The chain links TRBV30 to TRBJ1-5; no clear D gene. This CDR3 contains 13 residues. Germline CDR1 is GTSNPN and CDR2 is SVGIG (reference sequence). V lost 2 bases, J lost 0 bases, and 5 bases lay in between.

This clonotype was recorded a few times. This sequence joins TRBV14 and TRBJ2-1; no clear D gene. CDR1 is SGHDN and CDR2 is FVKESK in the germline V gene. This CDR3 region has 15 residues. Trimming removed 3 bases at V and 2 bases at J, with 11 bases between. In DNA, the CDR3 is TGTGCCAGCAGCCAGATGGGTACTGCCTACAATGAGCAGTTCTTC. It codes for CASSQMGTAYNEQFF. The whole variable domain, filled in from reference TRBV14 and TRBJ2-1, reads EAGVTQFPSHSVIEKGQTVTLRCDPISGHDNLYWYRRVMGKEIKFLLHFVKESKQDESGMPNNRFLAERTGGTYSTLKVQPAELEDSGVYFCASSQMGTAYNEQFFGPGTRLTVL.

This chain links TRBV7-2 with TRBJ2-1, with 8 bases lining up with TRBD2. The CDR3 totals 16 residues. J lost 10 bases, V lost 2 bases, and 13 bases had no gene match. CDR1 is SGHTA, CDR2 FQGNSA, per germline. The CDR3 region is CASSLLLSGVRREQFF. Here the CDR3 DNA reads TGTGCCAGCAGCTTACTCCTTAGCGGGGTTCGCCGGGAGCAGTTCTTC.

This clonotype appeared a single time. This chain joins TRBV5-1 and TRBJ1-1, with TRBD1 matching 7 bases. Germline-derived CDR1 and CDR2 are SGHRS and YFSETQ. The CDR3 length is 14 residues. V lost 0 bases to trimming and J lost 5 bases; unmatched junction nucleotides: 4. The CDR3 DNA is TGCGCCAGCAGCTTGGAGGGGGCAAGGACTGAAGCTTTCTTT. Its translation: CASSLEGARTEAFF.

V and J are TRBV19 and TRBJ2-3; 8 bases map to TRBD2. This CDR3 contains 18 residues. V lost 3 bases to trimming and J lost 1 base; unmatched junction nucleotides: 12. Per germline, CDR1 LNHDA and CDR2 SQIVND (reference sequence). CDR3 bases: TGTGCCAGTAGTATGAGGTTGGGGGCGGGGGGAGGCACAGATACGCAGTATTTT. Protein sequence: CASSMRLGAGGGTDTQYF.

The rearrangement uses TRBV5-1 and TRBJ2-5; D is perhaps TRBD1 (6 bases). The V end lost 4 bases, the J end lost 2 bases, and 12 bases lay between the germline ends. This CDR3 comprises 14 residues. CDR1 SGHRS and CDR2 YFSETQ come from the germline V gene. The CDR3 sequence: CASSLGDTQETQYF. DNA of the CDR3: TGCGCCAGCAGCCTCGGGGACACTCAAGAGACCCAGTACTTC.

V gene TRBV20-1 combines with J gene TRBJ2-7; D ambiguous. The CDR3 contains 12 residues. Germline V gene data show CDR1 as DFQATT and CDR2 as SNEGSKA (reference sequence). The V end lost 3 bases, the J end lost 3 bases, and 9 bases lay between the germline ends. The CDR3 region has the DNA TGCAGTGCTAGTTTGGACGGCTACGAGCAGTACTTC. As protein: CSASLDGYEQYF.